This T cell receptor delta chain was sequenced during a study of gamma-delta chains in newborns, infants, children. Turning to the study itself: Microbial exposure reportedly drives polyclonal innate γδ T cell expansion after birth.

TCRdb re-called the reads using CATT. In the table there are more than 8,000 delta-chain clones, 3% to 4% of which are singletons. Trimming took 4 bases from V and 0 from J; bases not matched to a gene: 14. The CDR3 sequence is 21 residues long. Germline CDR1 reads GEAIGNYY; CDR2 reads EKD. Input material: blood. The clonotype was recovered from a child who was a newborn, infant or young child, either healthy, febrile or measles-vaccinated (not recorded which). The chain links TRDV2 to TRDJ3, with 10 nucleotides matching TRDD3. Here the CDR3 DNA reads TGTGCCTGTGATTCCTTACTGGGGGATGCTCCCCTCTCCTGGGACACCCGACAGATGTTTTTC. This translates into CACDSLLGDAPLSWDTRQMFF.